This T cell receptor (beta chain) was obtained from a study of human T cells and chemical hapten exposure. Overall study findings and caveats: No shift was seen in TCRs above 1 in 1000 frequency with DPC sensitization. Significantly more large CDR3 similarity clusters were formed by expanded TCRs than by controls.

This clonotype was detected ten times or more. Its specificity is not known. In the study's own analysis: From about 20,000 to 690,000 TCRs were found per sample, with a median of about 96,000. One entry per CDR3 protein, called by TCRdb with MiXCR from the RACE reads. In this record, the V and J calls reflect TCRdb's handling and not the investigators' own analysis. The table shows 40,000 to 50,000 distinct CDR3 sequences, with around 12% occurring only once. Time point described: pre-sensitization, week 0. Described treatment: therapeutic diphenylcyclopropenone sensitization with weekly scalp DPC. The germline V gene encodes CDR1 KGHSH and CDR2 LQKENI. Trimming cost V 5 bases and J 1 base, with 8 bases left between them. The CDR3 consists of 13 residues.

Sequencing was performed on whole blood, taken in connection with sensitization to the hapten diphenylcyclopropenone (DPC). This rearrangement joins TRBV18 to TRBJ1-1, with D perhaps matching TRBD1 (6 bases). This clonotype was sampled from a woman aged 25 to 39 with alopecia areata. Some clones in this sample may be carry-over from other donors' samples. The CDR3 loop is CASSTGQNTEAFF. CDR3 DNA: TGTGCCAGCTCAACGGGACAGAACACTGAAGCTTTCTTT.